One sample yielded the 13 T cell receptor beta chains listed below, sequenced in a study of CD8+ T cells in alopecia areata. As the sequencing template, cDNA was produced by extracting RNA and reverse transcribing it. The protocol was immunoSEQ multiplex PCR, while the TCRdb copy is restricted to in-frame clones and leaves out a portion. Of about 180,000 clones listed, almost 65% were seen once; the top ten hold about 1.5%. Sequenced material: CD4+ T cells sorted from blood, taken at week 0. Every receptor here comes from a human donor with alopecia areata.

This clone was recorded a few times. The J gene is TRBJ1-2, the V gene TRBV7-2, with 9 bases fitting TRBD1. The CDR3 totals 13 residues. The V and J ends lost 7 bases and 6 bases, in that order; junction bases with no gene match: 6. Germline V gene lookup returns CDR1 SGHTA and CDR2 FQGNSA. CDR3 sequence: CASTPQGADGYTF. CDR3 in DNA: TGTGCCAGCACCCCACAGGGGGCGGATGGCTACACCTTC.

By sample fraction, this clone is medium-sized (0.01 to 0.1%). The chain has TRBV29-1 and TRBJ1-2; 9 bases match TRBD1. In germline, CDR1 is SQVTM, CDR2 ANQGSEA. Trimming removed 4 bases from V and 6 bases from J; junction bases left unmatched: 6. This CDR3 region has 13 residues. CDR3 protein: CSVVGTGRHGYTF. CDR3 DNA: TGCAGCGTTGTCGGGACAGGGAGACATGGCTACACCTTC.

This clone was picked up one time. The chain has TRBV15 and TRBJ2-1; D possibly matches TRBD1 or TRBD2 (5 bases each). The CDR3 loop spans 14 amino acids. Germline values: CDR1 LNHNV, CDR2 YYDKDF (reference sequence). V was cut by 0 bases and J by 7 bases, with 10 bases left in between. CDR3 DNA: TGTGCCACCAGCAGAGACATGGGACCGAATGAGCAGTTCTTC. Translation: CATSRDMGPNEQFF.

The chain recombines TRBV6-5 with TRBJ1-5, with D maybe TRBD1 (5 bases). This CDR3 is 14 amino acids long. Germline assignment: CDR1 MNHEY and CDR2 SVGAGI. V gave up 3 bases and J gave up 2 bases, with 8 bases separating them. CDR3 bases: TGTGCCAGCAGTTATCTGGGGGGCAATCAGCCCCAGCATTTT. This translates into CASSYLGGNQPQHF.

In nucleotides, the CDR3 is TGTGCCAGCAGTCTTACGCCCCCGGGCCCTCGAACGGGCGAGCAGTACTTC. Encoded protein: CASSLTPPGPRTGEQYF. The chain joins TRBV27 to TRBJ2-7; D remains unclear. Trimming pared 5 bases from V and 6 bases from J, leaving 26 bases between. This CDR3 comprises 17 residues. Germline V gene sequence: CDR1 MNHEY, CDR2 SMNVEV (reference sequence).

The V and J genes are TRBV29-1 and TRBJ1-2, with TRBD1 matching 8 bases. The CDR3 covers 15 residues. V shed 1 base and J 6 bases; nucleotides not matched to a gene: 10. Per germline, CDR1 SQVTM and CDR2 ANQGSEA. The CDR3 loop is CSVEGVDRGGHGYTF. The CDR3 DNA is TGCAGCGTTGAAGGAGTAGACAGGGGAGGGCATGGCTACACCTTC. The entire variable domain, with the rest obtained from reference TRBV29-1 and TRBJ1-2, is as follows: SAVISQKPSRDICQRGTSLTIQCQVDSQVTMMFWYRQQPGQSLTLIATANQGSEATYESGFVIDKFPISRPNLTFSTLTVSNMSPEDSSIYLCSVEGVDRGGHGYTFGSGTRLTVV.

This clone was recorded once. The V call is TRBV7-2, the J call TRBJ2-7; possible D gene TRBD2, 5 bases. The CDR3 spans 15 residues. CDR1 and CDR2 from the germline V gene are SGHTA and FQGNSA. Trimming took 5 bases from V and 2 from J, leaving 16 bases between them. CDR3 amino acids: CASSGREGRAYEQYF. DNA of the CDR3: TGTGCCAGCAGCGGGCGCGAGGGAAGGGCCTACGAGCAGTACTTC.

The chain links TRBV6-6 to TRBJ1-2; maybe TRBD1 (5 bases). CDR3 length: 13 residues. CDR1 MNHNY and CDR2 SVGAGI come from the germline V gene (reference sequence). With 2 bases removed from V and 8 bases from J, the gap between germline ends came to 12 bases. This CDR3 reads CASSYRQGGGYTF. Written as DNA, the CDR3 is TGTGCCAGCAGTTACCGGCAGGGTGGCGGCTACACCTTC.

The CDR3 DNA reads as TGCAGCGTTGGGCCTCTGAACACTGAAGCTTTCTTT. This encodes CSVGPLNTEAFF. The gene calls are TRBV29-1 and TRBJ1-1, with D unclear. Between the trimmed V and J ends, which lost 4 bases and 0 bases, there was a span of 6 bases. CDR1 is SQVTM, CDR2 ANQGSEA, per germline. The CDR3 extends over 12 amino acids.

This clone has a single count. The chain uses TRBV5-4 and TRBJ1-1; possibly TRBD1 for D (5 bases). CDR1 and CDR2 from the germline V gene are SGHNT and YYREEE (reference sequence). The CDR3 runs to 15 residues. With 4 bases removed from V and 1 base from J, the gap between germline ends came to 14 bases. CDR3 coding DNA: TGTGCCAGCAGCGCGGAAGGGGATGGGAACACTGAAGCTTTCTTT. Translating gives CASSAEGDGNTEAFF. The complete variable domain, with remaining parts taken from reference TRBV5-4 and TRBJ1-1, reads ETGVTQSPTHLIKTRGQQVTLRCSSQSGHNTVSWYQQALGQGPQFIFQYYREEENGRGNFPPRFSGLQFPNYSSELNVNALELDDSALYLCASSAEGDGNTEAFFGQGTRLTVV.

The V call is TRBV29-1, the J call TRBJ2-3; TRBD2 might be the D (6 bases). Per the germline V gene, CDR1 is SQVTM and CDR2 is ANQGSEA. This CDR3 has 13 amino acids. V was pared by 3 bases and J by 2 bases, with 9 bases between. This CDR3 reads CSVDTSFTDTQYF. The CDR3, as DNA: TGCAGCGTTGACACTAGCTTCACAGATACGCAGTATTTT.

The chain is built from TRBV30 and TRBJ2-3; D might be TRBD2 (6 bases). The CDR3 loop spans 15 amino acids. Germline CDR1 GTSNPN, CDR2 SVGIG (reference sequence). Trimming pared 0 bases from V and 4 bases from J, leaving 14 bases between. The DNA of the CDR3 is TGTGCCTGGAGTGTATTAGCGGCTTCGCCAGATACGCAGTATTTT. This translates into CAWSVLAASPDTQYF.

There are a few counts of this clone. The chain employs TRBV29-1 and TRBJ1-1; unclear D gene. Germline-derived CDR1 and CDR2 are SQVTM and ANQGSEA. The CDR3 runs to 13 residues. With 3 bases removed from V and 1 base from J, the gap between germline ends came to 9 bases. CDR3 in DNA: TGCAGCGTTGATGCAAAAAGGAACACTGAAGCTTTCTTT. It codes for CSVDAKRNTEAFF. Based on the CDR3 plus reference TRBV29-1 and TRBJ1-1, the full variable domain is SAVISQKPSRDICQRGTSLTIQCQVDSQVTMMFWYRQQPGQSLTLIATANQGSEATYESGFVIDKFPISRPNLTFSTLTVSNMSPEDSSIYLCSVDAKRNTEAFFGQGTRLTVV.